This T cell receptor (beta chain) was sequenced for a study of shared clonotypes between healthy human individuals. Every subset's genomic DNA went evenly onto several immunoSEQ plates. The assay was immunoSEQ multiplex PCR, and TCRdb's table has in-frame clones only and misses some. Among millions of clones listed, approximately 92% were seen once. Whole-study results and caveats: In the sorted subsets, rarefaction showed sequencing was incomplete despite large depth. Naive CD4 clonotypes overlapped across a handful of donors at roughly 5%.

CDR3 length equals 16 residues. The V gene's germline CDR1 is GTSNPN and CDR2 SVGIG (reference sequence). Trimming removed 0 bases from V and 3 bases from J, with 14 bases in between. For this clone: Its antigen is still unknown.

The chain employs TRBV30 and TRBJ2-2; the D is unclear. The specimen sequenced was naive CD4+ T cells sorted from blood. Regarding subset: CD45RA+ positively selected. The receptor was derived from a man between 18 and 29 years old in good health. CDR3 DNA sequence: TGTGCCTGGAGTGTAACTGGGCGCAGTGACACCGGGGAGCTGTTTTTT. This gives the protein CAWSVTGRSDTGELFF.